This TCR beta chain was sequenced for a study of early T cells in non-severe SARS-CoV-2 infection. Study in general: Chains stayed unpaired after sequencing of bulk RNA from unsorted whole blood. Study outcomes and limitations: Using VDJdb, the matching emphasized anti-spike CD8 responses while missing private and CD4 specificities.

The CDR3 has 16 residues. Germline CDR1 reads MNHEY; CDR2 reads SMNVEV (reference sequence). V shed 5 bases and J shed 4 bases, with 18 bases lying between them. Unique molecular identifiers (one per individual cDNA molecule) were attached. One entry per CDR3 protein results from TCRdb running MiXCR on the 5' RACE reads. The sample contains 45,000 to 60,000 distinct CDR3 sequences, roughly 9% of which appear only once. Worth noting for this clonotype: The antigen is not known.

Sequencing was performed on whole blood, taken at baseline. This sequence originates from an adult who was a healthcare worker with PCR-confirmed SARS-CoV-2 infection or an uninfected control (not recorded which). The chain couples TRBV27 to TRBJ2-1; possibly TRBD1 or TRBD2 for D (5 bases each). The CDR3 coding sequence is TGTGCCAGCAGTCCACAAGCGTGGGGGTTTTACAATGAGCAGTTCTTC. Residues: CASSPQAWGFYNEQFF.